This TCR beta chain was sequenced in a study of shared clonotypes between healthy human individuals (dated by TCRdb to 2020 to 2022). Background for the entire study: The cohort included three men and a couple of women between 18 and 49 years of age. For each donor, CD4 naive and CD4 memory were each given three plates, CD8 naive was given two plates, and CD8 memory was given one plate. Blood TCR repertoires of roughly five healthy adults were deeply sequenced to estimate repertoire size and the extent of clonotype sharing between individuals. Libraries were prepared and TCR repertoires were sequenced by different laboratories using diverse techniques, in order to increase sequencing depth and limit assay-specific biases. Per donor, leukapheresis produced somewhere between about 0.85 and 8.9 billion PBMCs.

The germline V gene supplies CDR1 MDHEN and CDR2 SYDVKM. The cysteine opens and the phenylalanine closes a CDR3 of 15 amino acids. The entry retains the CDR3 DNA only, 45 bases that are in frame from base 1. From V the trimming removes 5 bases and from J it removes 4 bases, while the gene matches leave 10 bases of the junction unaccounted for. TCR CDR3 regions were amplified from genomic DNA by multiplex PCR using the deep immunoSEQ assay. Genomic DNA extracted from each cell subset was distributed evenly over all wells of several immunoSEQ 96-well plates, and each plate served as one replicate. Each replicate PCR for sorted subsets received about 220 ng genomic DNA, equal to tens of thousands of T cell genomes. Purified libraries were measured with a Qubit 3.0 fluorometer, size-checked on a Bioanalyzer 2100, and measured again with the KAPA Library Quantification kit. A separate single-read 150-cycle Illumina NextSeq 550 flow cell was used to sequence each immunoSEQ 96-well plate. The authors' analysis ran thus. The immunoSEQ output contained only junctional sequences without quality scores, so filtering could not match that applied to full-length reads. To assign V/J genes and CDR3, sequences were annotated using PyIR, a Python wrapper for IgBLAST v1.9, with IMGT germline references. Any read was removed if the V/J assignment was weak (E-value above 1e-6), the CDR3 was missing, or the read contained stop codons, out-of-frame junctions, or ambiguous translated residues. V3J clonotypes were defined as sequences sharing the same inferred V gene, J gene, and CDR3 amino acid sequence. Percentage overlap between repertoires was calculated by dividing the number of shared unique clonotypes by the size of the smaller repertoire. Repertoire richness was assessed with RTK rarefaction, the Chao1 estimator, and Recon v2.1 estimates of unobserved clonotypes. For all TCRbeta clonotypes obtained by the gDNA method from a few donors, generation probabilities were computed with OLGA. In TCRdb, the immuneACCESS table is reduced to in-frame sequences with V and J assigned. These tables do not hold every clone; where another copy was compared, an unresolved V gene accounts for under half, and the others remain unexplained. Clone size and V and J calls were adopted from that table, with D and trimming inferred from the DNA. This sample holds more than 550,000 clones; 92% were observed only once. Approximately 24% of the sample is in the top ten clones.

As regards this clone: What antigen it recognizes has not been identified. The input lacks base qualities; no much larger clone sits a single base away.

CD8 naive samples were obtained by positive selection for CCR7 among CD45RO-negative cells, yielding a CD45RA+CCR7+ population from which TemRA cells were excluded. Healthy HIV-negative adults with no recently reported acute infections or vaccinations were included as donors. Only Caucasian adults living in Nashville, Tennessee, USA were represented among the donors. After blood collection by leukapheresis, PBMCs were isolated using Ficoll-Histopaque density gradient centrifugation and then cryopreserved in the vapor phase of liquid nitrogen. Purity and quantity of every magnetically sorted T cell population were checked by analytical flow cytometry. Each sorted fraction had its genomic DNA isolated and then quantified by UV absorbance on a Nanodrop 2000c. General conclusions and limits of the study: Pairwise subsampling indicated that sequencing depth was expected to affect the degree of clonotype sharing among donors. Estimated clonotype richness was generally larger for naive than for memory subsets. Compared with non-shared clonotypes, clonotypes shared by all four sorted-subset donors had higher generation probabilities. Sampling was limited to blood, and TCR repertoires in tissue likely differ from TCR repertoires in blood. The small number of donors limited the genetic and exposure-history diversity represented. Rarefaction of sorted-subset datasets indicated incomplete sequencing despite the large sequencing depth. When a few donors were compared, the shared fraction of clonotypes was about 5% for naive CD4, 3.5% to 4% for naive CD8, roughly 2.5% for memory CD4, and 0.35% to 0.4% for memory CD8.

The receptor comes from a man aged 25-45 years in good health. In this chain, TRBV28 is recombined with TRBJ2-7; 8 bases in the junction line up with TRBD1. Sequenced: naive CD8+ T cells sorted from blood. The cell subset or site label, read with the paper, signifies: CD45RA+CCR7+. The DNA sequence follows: TGTGCCAGCAGTGGACCCGGACAGGGAAGATACGAGCAGTACTTC. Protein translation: CASSGPGQGRYEQYF.